These 24 T cell receptor beta chains originate from one sample sequenced in a study of T cells in Graves' hyperthyroidism and ophthalmopathy (dated by TCRdb to between 2017 and 2020). The protocol used for the library was multiplex PCR. The sequencing machine was an Illumina HiSeq 2000. The TCR beta CDR3 regions were amplified from RNA transcripts. The first round of RT-PCR for the TCR CDR3 was performed with the HTBI primer set and the Qiagen OneStep RT-PCR kit. Clones were called with MiXCR by TCRdb after fastp trimmed the public reads at Q25, and only in-frame beta chains were retained. Under each unique CDR3 protein, matching rows form one entry showing the most common genes and DNA. For this sample the table gives 250,000 to 300,000 distinct CDR3 sequences, of which approximately 15% were detected only once. The ten largest clones add up to roughly 14% of the sample. Source material: blood. The receptors were sampled from a middle-aged woman with Graves' hyperthyroidism that later progressed to Graves' ophthalmopathy.

This clonotype has at least ten counts. The chain has TRBV5-1 and TRBJ2-5, with D possibly TRBD1 on 6 matching bases. V was shortened by 4 bases and J by 5 bases, with 12 bases between the two germline ends. Germline V gene sequence: CDR1 SGHRS, CDR2 YFSETQ. The CDR3 sequence is 13 residues long. CDR3 amino acids: CASSRGQSETQYF. In DNA form, the CDR3 reads TGCGCCAGCAGCCGCGGACAGTCGGAGACCCAGTACTTC.

This clonotype was seen at least ten times. This chain joins TRBV28 and TRBJ2-7; D remains ambiguous. The CDR3 sequence is 13 residues long. Germline CDR1 and CDR2: MDHEN and SYDVKM. The germline V and J ends were trimmed by 0 bases and 2 bases, with 5 bases remaining between them. Written as DNA, the CDR3 is TGTGCCAGCAGTTTATGGCAAACCTACGAGCAGTACTTC. Translated, it gives CASSLWQTYEQYF.

This clonotype has a count of ten or more. This rearrangement joins TRBV6-1 to TRBJ1-5, with D possibly TRBD1 on 5 matching bases. Trimming removed 5 bases from V and 6 bases from J, with 23 bases in between. CDR1 and CDR2 (germline): MNHNS, SASEGT. This CDR3 comprises 17 residues. The CDR3 coding sequence is TGTGCCAGCAGTCCTAGAGTCAGGGCAGGGTATAGTCAGCCCCAGCATTTT. Protein: CASSPRVRAGYSQPQHF.

This clonotype was detected ten times or more. This chain uses TRBV2 with TRBJ2-1; no clear D. The CDR3 is 12 residues long. V shed 7 bases and J shed 6 bases, with 10 bases lying between them. CDR1 SNHLY and CDR2 FYNNEI come from the germline V gene. The CDR3 DNA follows: TGTGCCAGCATTTCCACCCGCAATGAGCAGTTCTTC. It codes for CASISTRNEQFF.

This clonotype was observed many times. The genes are TRBV19 and TRBJ1-1; 8 positions match TRBD1. The germline CDR1 and CDR2 sequences are LNHDA and SQIVND (reference sequence). The CDR3 covers 14 residues. V shed 3 bases, J shed 5 bases, and the junction held 5 bases outside the gene matches. In DNA form, the CDR3 reads TGTGCCAGTAGTATGGGGACAGGACGAACTGAAGCTTTCTTT. It is translated as CASSMGTGRTEAFF.

This clonotype appeared many times. The CDR3, as DNA: TGTGCCAGCAGCCGAAGGGGGCCTAATGAAAAACTGTTTTTT. It encodes CASSRRGPNEKLFF. The rearrangement uses TRBV7-6 and TRBJ1-4, with 7 bases fitting TRBD1. V dropped 5 bases and J dropped 3; count of bases not matched to a gene: 3. Germline CDR1 and CDR2: SGHVS and FNYEAQ. The CDR3 is 14 amino acids. The variable domain in full, with the rest retrieved from reference TRBV7-6 and TRBJ1-4, is GAGVSQSPRYKVTKRGQDVALRCDPISGHVSLYWYRQALGQGPEFLTYFNYEAQQDKSGLPNDRFSAERPEGSISTLTIQRTEQRDSAMYRCASSRRGPNEKLFFGSGTQLSVL.

The rearrangement joins TRBV30 to TRBJ1-2, with 11 bases that match TRBD1. Germline assignment: CDR1 GTSNPN and CDR2 SVGIG (reference sequence). J lost 12 bases, V lost 5 bases, and 2 bases had no gene match. The CDR3 contains 10 residues. The CDR3 DNA sequence: TGTGCCTGGGGGACAGGGGGAGACACCTTC. Translating gives CAWGTGGDTF.

This clonotype has just a few counts. The V gene is TRBV7-9, the J gene TRBJ1-5; 8 bases are a match to TRBD1. CDR1 SEHNR and CDR2 FQNEAQ come from the germline V gene (reference sequence). The J segment lost 2 bases and the V segment lost 5 bases, leaving 8 bases of the junction unmatched. The CDR3 has 16 residues. This CDR3 reads CASSLNLDRGNQPQHF. The CDR3 DNA reads TGTGCCAGCAGCCTCAACCTGGACAGGGGCAATCAGCCCCAGCATTTT.

V gene TRBV14 combines with J gene TRBJ2-2, with D perhaps being TRBD1 or TRBD2 (5 bases each). CDR3 length: 14 residues. Trimming took off 3 bases at V and 6 bases at J, with 11 bases between the two ends. Per germline, CDR1 SGHDN and CDR2 FVKESK. CDR3 DNA: TGTGCCAGCAGCCAGAAAGGGGACGCCGGGGAGCTGTTTTTT. This encodes CASSQKGDAGELFF.

This clonotype was picked up many times. The V call is TRBV6-1, the J call TRBJ1-1, with a tentative D call TRBD1 (5 bases). The germline CDR1 and CDR2 sequences are MNHNS and SASEGT. V was trimmed by 5 bases and J by 4 bases, leaving 17 bases between them. CDR3 size: 15 residues. CDR3 coding DNA: TGTGCCAGCAGTTGGACCCAGGGACTAGGCACTGAAGCTTTCTTT. Translated: CASSWTQGLGTEAFF.

The rearrangement joins TRBV20-1 to TRBJ1-6; D remains unclear. The length of the CDR3 is 17 residues. The germline CDR1 and CDR2 sequences are DFQATT and SNEGSKA (reference sequence). Trimming took 2 bases from V and 0 from J, leaving 14 bases between them. CDR3 residues: CSARSDGKSSYNSPLHF. The DNA of the CDR3 is TGCAGTGCTAGATCCGACGGGAAAAGCTCCTATAATTCACCCCTCCACTTT.

This clonotype was recorded many times. The chain recombines TRBV12-3 or TRBV12-4 with TRBJ2-1; 10 bases match TRBD1. Trimming at V came to 3 bases and at J to 9 bases, leaving 14 bases not matched to a gene. The CDR3 has 17 amino acids. Here the CDR3 DNA reads TGTGCCAGCAGTTTGGTCGGGGGACAGGGGTTGATTGGTGAGCAGTTCTTC. It codes for CASSLVGGQGLIGEQFF.

In this sample, this clonotype turned up a few times. The chain combines TRBV19 with TRBJ2-2; D is uncertain. CDR1 is LNHDA, CDR2 SQIVND, per germline (reference sequence). CDR3 length: 16 amino acids. Trimming took 5 bases from V and 0 from J, leaving 13 bases between them. CDR3 DNA: TGTGCCAGTAGTCAGTACGCCGGTACGAACACCGGGGAGCTGTTTTTT. It translates to CASSQYAGTNTGELFF. Drawing the rest from reference TRBV19 and TRBJ2-2, the complete variable domain is DGGITQSPKYLFRKEGQNVTLSCEQNLNHDAMYWYRQDPGQGLRLIYYSQIVNDFQKGDIAEGYSVSREKKESFPLTVTSAQKNPTAFYLCASSQYAGTNTGELFFGEGSRLTVL.

This clonotype showed up many times. The gene calls are TRBV27 and TRBJ1-4; D call uncertain. CDR1 and CDR2 from the germline V gene are MNHEY and SMNVEV (reference sequence). V was pared by 3 bases and J by 7 bases, with 18 bases between. CDR3 length: 16 amino acids. The CDR3 nucleotides read TGTGCCAGCAGTTTCGGGCTGAGCGGGCGGAGTGAAAAACTGTTTTTT. It encodes CASSFGLSGRSEKLFF.

The chain carries TRBV5-8 and TRBJ2-5; D unresolved. V shed 0 bases and J shed 4 bases, with 13 bases lying between them. Germline CDR1 SGHTS, CDR2 YDEGEE. The CDR3 length is 15 residues. The CDR3 bases are TGTGCCAGCAGCTTGGGTGGTGAGCCACGAGAGACCCAGTACTTC. Its translation is CASSLGGEPRETQYF.

This chain links TRBV4-1 with TRBJ1-5; D is unresolved. V lost 5 bases and J lost 0, with 11 bases in between. Per the germline V gene, CDR1 is MGHRA and CDR2 is YSYEKL. The CDR3 is made up of 15 amino acids. The CDR3 nucleotides are TGCGCCAGCAGCGGTACGGGAAATAGCAATCAGCCCCAGCATTTT. Amino acid sequence: CASSGTGNSNQPQHF.

This clonotype came up a few times. This chain uses TRBV27 with TRBJ2-7; perhaps TRBD2 as D (7 bases). V lost 1 base and J lost 4, with 11 bases in between. Germline CDR1 is MNHEY and CDR2 is SMNVEV (reference sequence). The CDR3 runs 14 residues. This chain's CDR3 is CASSLLGGAYEQYF. Here the CDR3 DNA reads TGTGCCAGCAGTTTATTAGGGGGGGCTTACGAGCAGTACTTC.

Many counts were recorded for this clonotype. The rearrangement links TRBV27 to TRBJ2-7; the D gene is possibly TRBD2 (5 bases). The CDR3 extends over 15 amino acids. CDR1 and CDR2 (germline): MNHEY, SMNVEV (reference sequence). Trimming pared 2 bases from V and 2 bases from J, leaving 13 bases between. The CDR3 DNA reads TGTGCCAGCAGTTTAGTCGGCGGAGGAGCCTACGAGCAGTACTTC. Amino acids: CASSLVGGGAYEQYF.

V usage is TRBV11-2 and J usage is TRBJ2-4; D is perhaps TRBD1 (5 bases). The CDR3 runs to 17 residues. V lost 0 bases and J 3 bases, leaving 15 bases between the germline ends. Germline-derived CDR1 and CDR2 are SGHAT and FQNNGV. The CDR3 DNA reads TGTGCCAGCAGCTTAGAGGCGGACATCTGGGGCAAAAACATTCAGTACTTC. Translating it yields CASSLEADIWGKNIQYF.

This clonotype has ten or more counts. The chain is built from TRBV11-3 and TRBJ2-1; 9 bases are a match to TRBD2. Germline-derived CDR1 and CDR2 are SGHNT and YENEEA. J gave up 8 bases and V 4 bases, and 9 bases lay outside the gene matches. This CDR3 has 15 residues. The CDR3 protein is CASSSGLASVHEQFF. The CDR3 bases are TGTGCCAGCAGCTCGGGACTAGCCTCAGTCCATGAGCAGTTCTTC.

Ten or more counts support this clonotype. The chain has TRBV30 and TRBJ2-6; D is ambiguous. CDR3 length: 17 amino acids. V was trimmed by 4 bases and J by 1 base, leaving 17 bases between them. Germline assignment: CDR1 GTSNPN and CDR2 SVGIG (reference sequence). The CDR3 DNA reads as TGTGCCTGGACCCTCGATCGGAAATCATCTGGGGCCAACGTCCTGACTTTC. Residues: CAWTLDRKSSGANVLTF. The whole variable domain, remainder taken from reference TRBV30 and TRBJ2-6, is SQTIHQWPATLVQPVGSPLSLECTVEGTSNPNLYWYRQAAGRGLQLLFYSVGIGQISSEVPQNLSASRPQDRQFILSSKKLLLSDSGFYLCAWTLDRKSSGANVLTFGAGSRLTVL.

This clonotype was seen many times. This rearrangement joins TRBV5-1 to TRBJ1-1; unclear D gene. Germline CDR1 and CDR2: SGHRS and YFSETQ. CDR3 length: 14 residues. V was clipped by 0 bases and J by 1 base, with 7 bases between them. Here the CDR3 reads CASSLDPGNTEAFF. CDR3 DNA sequence: TGCGCCAGCAGCTTGGATCCAGGGAACACTGAAGCTTTCTTT. Variable domain in full (rest from reference TRBV5-1 and TRBJ1-1): KAGVTQTPRYLIKTRGQQVTLSCSPISGHRSVSWYQQTPGQGLQFLFEYFSETQRNKGNFPGRFSGRQFSNSRSEMNVSTLELGDSALYLCASSLDPGNTEAFFGQGTRLTVV.

This clonotype was found many times. This chain uses TRBV28 with TRBJ2-7; 9 bases agree with TRBD2. Per the germline V gene, CDR1 is MDHEN and CDR2 is SYDVKM. V shed 5 bases and J 4 bases; nucleotides not matched to a gene: 9. The length of the CDR3 is 15 residues. CDR3 protein: CASSGASGKSYEQYF. The CDR3 nucleotides are TGTGCCAGCAGTGGGGCTAGCGGGAAGAGTTACGAGCAGTACTTC.

This clonotype was counted ten times or more. The rearrangement joins TRBV6-1 to TRBJ2-7; the D gene is possibly TRBD2 (6 bases). Trimming stripped 6 bases from V and 4 bases from J, with 16 bases between. The CDR3 contains 14 residues. Germline values: CDR1 MNHNS, CDR2 SASEGT. CDR3 residues: CASRKVGSGYEQYF. The CDR3 DNA is TGTGCCAGCAGGAAGGTCGGGAGTGGGTACGAGCAGTACTTC.